The present T cell receptor (beta chain) was sequenced within a study of T cell clones after liver transplantation. On the study more broadly: Draws occurred before transplant, before withdrawal, and after complete or failed withdrawal.

Some clones are missing from TCRdb's copy, which holds only in-frame ones; the method was immunoSEQ multiplex PCR. The repertoire holds tens of thousands of clones, more than 70% seen once, with over 8% in the top ten. This CDR3 region has 16 residues. Germline V gene data show CDR1 as SGHVS and CDR2 as FNYEAQ. V was pared by 5 bases and J by 3 bases, with 16 bases between. This receptor was taken from a human patient who received a liver transplant. Some T cells may originate from the graft donor. The gene calls are TRBV7-6 and TRBJ2-2; D is tentatively TRBD1 or TRBD2 (5 bases each). This material consisted of CD4+ T cells from blood, taken at the 22-month timepoint. CDR3 DNA sequence: TGTGCCAGCAGCCCCTGGGGGTCCAGAGACACCGGGGAGCTGTTTTTT. Translated: CASSPWGSRDTGELFF. Combining the CDR3 with reference TRBV7-6 and TRBJ2-2 gives the whole variable domain GAGVSQSPRYKVTKRGQDVALRCDPISGHVSLYWYRQALGQGPEFLTYFNYEAQQDKSGLPNDRFSAERPEGSISTLTIQRTEQRDSAMYRCASSPWGSRDTGELFFGEGSRLTVL.